This is a list of T cell receptor beta chains from one sample in a study of blood T cell repertoires in COVID-19. Assay: immunoSEQ multiplex PCR; the TCRdb copy retains only in-frame clones and omits some. The sample lists 95,000 to 150,000 clones, almost 90% occurring once. The sequenced material came from peripheral blood. All receptors derive from a woman between 50 and 59 years old with active or convalescent COVID-19. Both conserved end residues are trimmed from each CDR3. The D gene is left open where the match is weak.

j_gene,v_gene,len,d_gene,CDR3aa
TRBJ2-2,TRBV19,11,-,ASSRGTTGELF
TRBJ1-1,TRBV28,11,-,ASSLQEIAEAF
TRBJ2-3,TRBV15,11,-,ATSTGRADTQY
TRBJ2-7,TRBV28,13,-,ASSLRWGHTYEQY
TRBJ1-6,TRBV27,12,-,ASSLQGVRSPLH
TRBJ2-1,TRBV18,13,TRBD1,ASSSFGQGANEQF
TRBJ2-4,TRBV10-3,16,-,AISESVGPAGTKNIQY
TRBJ1-1,TRBV9,12,-,ASSLRALNTEAF
TRBJ2-1,TRBV5-1,13,TRBD1,ASSLLGTGGVEQF
TRBJ2-7,TRBV9,13,TRBD1,ASSVGRQGVYQQY
TRBJ2-7,TRBV9,12,TRBD2,ASSPSGIVYEQY
TRBJ1-3,TRBV14,10,-,ASSQRTEVQY
TRBJ1-2,TRBV4-3,14,TRBD1,ASSQMGQGGYYGYT
TRBJ2-4,TRBV7-2,14,TRBD2,ASSPRLAGTKNIQY
TRBJ2-1,TRBV4-2,17,TRBD2,ASSQTLVSAGVTDNEQF
TRBJ1-1,TRBV2,12,-,ASSITLLNTEAF
TRBJ2-7,TRBV6-2/TRBV6-3,14,TRBD2,ASSSSSGRASYEQY
TRBJ2-2,TRBV28,13,TRBD1,ASRRDRGDTGELF
TRBJ1-1,TRBV27,12,-,ASSPGMSGTEAF
TRBJ2-3,TRBV11-3,13,TRBD1,ASSLGQGSTDTQY
TRBJ1-2,TRBV27,14,-,ASSSTPQGPLYGYT
TRBJ2-1,TRBV12-3/TRBV12-4,11,TRBD2,ASAQRGEGEQF
TRBJ1-5,TRBV7-4,16,TRBD1,ASSPRGDRVVGNQPQH
TRBJ2-7,TRBV27,12,TRBD1,ASSPLSTGDEQY
TRBJ2-3,TRBV19,13,-,ASSIRESHTDTQY
TRBJ2-1,TRBV6-7,16,TRBD2,ASSYSNPLAGNYNEQF
TRBJ1-6,TRBV11-2,12,TRBD1,ASSYRQGGPPLH
TRBJ1-5,TRBV30,12,-,AWDAGNSNQPQH
TRBJ2-1,TRBV3-1/TRBV3-2,14,-,ASSQDFHQTYNEQF
TRBJ2-1,TRBV4-3,13,TRBD2,ASRDGLAGGHEQF
TRBJ2-7,TRBV5-4,11,-,ASSIAEGYEQY
TRBJ2-7,TRBV6-2/TRBV6-3,12,TRBD2,ASSTTSGSYEQY